Following are 12 T cell receptor beta chains from one sample sequenced in a study of shared T cell receptors in the human thymus. Data came from immunoSEQ multiplex PCR; TCRdb stores just in-frame clones and leaves some out. This table holds hundreds of thousands of clones, 85% to 90% found once. The sample was also linked to a second study, of human thymus T cells.

The sequencing input was thymocytes. The receptors were sampled from a boy younger than two with a congenital heart defect.

The chain uses TRBV7-2 and TRBJ2-7, with TRBD1 matching over 8 bases. This CDR3 is 15 amino acids long. V lost 5 bases to trimming and J lost 0 bases; unmatched junction nucleotides: 6. From germline, CDR1 is SGHTA and CDR2 FQGNSA. The CDR3 loop is CASSPRQGPSYEQYF. The DNA for the CDR3 is TGTGCCAGCAGCCCCAGACAGGGGCCCTCCTACGAGCAGTACTTC.

V is TRBV7-3 and J is TRBJ2-3; 7 bases are a match to TRBD2. After removal of 2 bases from V and 6 bases from J, the junction contained 20 bases not matched to a gene. CDR1 is SGHTA and CDR2 is FQGTGA in the germline V gene. The CDR3 totals 19 residues. The CDR3 sequence is CASSLVGPYGAGAPDTQYF. The CDR3 DNA follows: TGTGCCAGCAGCTTAGTCGGTCCCTACGGCGCGGGAGCCCCTGATACGCAGTATTTT.

This rearrangement joins TRBV7-2 to TRBJ1-1; the D is unclear. V lost 1 base and J 1 base, leaving 10 bases between the germline ends. The CDR3 totals 15 residues. Germline V gene data show CDR1 as SGHTA and CDR2 as FQGNSA. CDR3 residues: CASSLGRVPNTEAFF. The DNA of the CDR3 is TGTGCCAGCAGCTTAGGGAGGGTTCCGAACACTGAAGCTTTCTTT. The full variable domain, rest sourced from reference TRBV7-2 and TRBJ1-1, is GAGVSQSPSNKVTEKGKDVELRCDPISGHTALYWYRQSLGQGLEFLIYFQGNSAPDKSGLPSDRFSAERTGGSVSTLTIQRTQQEDSAVYLCASSLGRVPNTEAFFGQGTRLTVV.

This CDR3 reads CASSQGQGADTGELFF. In DNA form, the CDR3 reads TGCGCCAGCAGCCAAGGACAGGGGGCAGACACCGGGGAGCTGTTTTTT. The rearrangement uses TRBV4-1 and TRBJ2-2; 10 bases align to TRBD1. This CDR3 is built from 16 residues. Germline loops: CDR1 MGHRA, CDR2 YSYEKL. V lost 1 base to trimming and J lost 3 bases; unmatched junction nucleotides: 2.

The rearrangement links TRBV18 to TRBJ2-7, with 8 nucleotides matching TRBD2. Germline values: CDR1 KGHSH, CDR2 LQKENI. The CDR3 loop spans 16 amino acids. With 5 bases clipped from V and 3 bases from J, the junction kept 12 bases outside the gene matches. CDR3 residues: CASSSKLSGSLYEQYF. CDR3 nucleotide sequence: TGTGCCAGCTCATCAAAACTAAGCGGGAGCCTCTACGAGCAGTACTTC.

The chain combines TRBV7-2 with TRBJ1-2; 8 positions match TRBD1. Germline V gene sequence: CDR1 SGHTA, CDR2 FQGNSA. The ends lost 4 bases at V and 1 base at J; junction bases unmatched: 11. The CDR3 spans 17 residues. The CDR3 DNA sequence: TGTGCCAGCAGCTCCCGAGGACAGGGCGTGAATAACTATGGCTACACCTTC. This gives the protein CASSSRGQGVNNYGYTF. The whole variable domain, filled in from reference TRBV7-2 and TRBJ1-2, reads GAGVSQSPSNKVTEKGKDVELRCDPISGHTALYWYRQSLGQGLEFLIYFQGNSAPDKSGLPSDRFSAERTGGSVSTLTIQRTQQEDSAVYLCASSSRGQGVNNYGYTFGSGTRLTVV.

With respect to this clone: Sequence at one end of the junction differs from germline and may be a read error. The J gene is TRBJ2-5, the V gene TRBV7-8, with 13 nucleotides matching TRBD2. The CDR3 sequence is 17 residues long. CDR1 and CDR2 from the germline V gene are SGHVS and FQNEAQ. CDR3 in DNA: TGTGCCAGCAGTTTAGGACCGGGACTAGCGGGAAAAGAGACCCAGTACTTC. Translated: CASSLGPGLAGKETQYF.

A remark on this clone: This sample also contains other DNA sequences that code for the same CDR3. This chain joins TRBV2 and TRBJ2-7; D ambiguous. Trimming took 2 bases from V and 2 from J, leaving 7 bases between them. CDR3 size: 13 residues. Germline V CDR1 and CDR2: SNHLY, FYNNEI. CDR3 residues: CASSESGPYEQYF. CDR3 bases: TGTGCCAGCAGTGAATCAGGCCCCTACGAGCAGTACTTC.

The chain is built from TRBV21-1 and TRBJ1-4. TRBV21-1 is a pseudogene locus. This CDR3 contains 18 residues. In nucleotides, the CDR3 is TGTGCCAGCAGCATTCCTGGAGTGCTAGCTGGACCTAATGAAAAACTGTTTTTT. Its translation: CASSIPGVLAGPNEKLFF.

This chain connects TRBV5-4 to TRBJ2-7; 9 bases map to TRBD1. Per the germline V gene, CDR1 is SGHNT and CDR2 is YYREEE (reference sequence). The CDR3 is made up of 16 amino acids. The J segment lost 0 bases and the V segment lost 0 bases, leaving 4 bases of the junction unmatched. The CDR3 coding sequence is TGTGCCAGCAGCTTGGACAGGGGGCAGCCCTCCTACGAGCAGTACTTC. Its protein is CASSLDRGQPSYEQYF.

The gene calls are TRBV6-1 and TRBJ2-7; D might be TRBD2 (5 bases). V was cut by 3 bases and J by 7 bases, with 13 bases left in between. The CDR3 length is 13 residues. Germline lookup yields CDR1 MNHNS and CDR2 SASEGT. This CDR3 is CASSDPGVGEQYF. CDR3 in DNA: TGTGCCAGCAGTGACCCCGGGGTCGGAGAGCAGTACTTC.

V is TRBV19 and J is TRBJ1-5; no clear D. V dropped 5 bases and J dropped 9 bases, with 14 bases sitting between them. In germline, CDR1 is LNHDA, CDR2 SQIVND (reference sequence). The CDR3 is 13 residues long. The CDR3 DNA is TGTGCCAGTAGTCTTTACAGTAATGGGCCCCAGCATTTT. It yields the protein CASSLYSNGPQHF.